These 21 T cell receptor beta chains were all obtained from the same sample, sequenced in a study of radiotherapy plus CTLA-4 blockade in lung cancer. The data were produced by immunoSEQ multiplex PCR, yet TCRdb's version contains in-frame clones alone and is incomplete. The sample consists of tens of thousands of clones, around 76% of them appearing once. The specimen was peripheral blood, collected from a patient treated with radiotherapy plus ipilimumab. The receptor source for this set is a human donor with non-small cell lung cancer whose response to radiotherapy plus ipilimumab could not be evaluated. Some clones in this sample may be carry-over from other donors' samples.

This clone was picked up a small number of times. The chain carries TRBV5-6 and TRBJ1-2; TRBD1 aligns across 10 bases. CDR1 is SGHDT, CDR2 YYEEEE, per germline. The CDR3 totals 17 residues. With V trimmed by 1 base and J by 4 bases, 10 bases remained unmatched. CDR3 in DNA: TGTGCCAGCAGCTTGACCGGGACAGGGGACCTAGGCTATGGCTACACCTTC. Translation gives CASSLTGTGDLGYGYTF.

This clone was seen more than once but under ten times. This chain uses TRBV19 with TRBJ2-3; 8 nucleotides align to TRBD2. CDR1 LNHDA and CDR2 SQIVND come from the germline V gene (reference sequence). The CDR3 length is 15 residues. The junction had 4 bases not matched to a gene; V was cut back by 3 bases and J by 2 bases. CDR3 loop: CASSIRRGATDTQYF. DNA of the CDR3: TGTGCCAGTAGTATCCGGCGGGGGGCCACAGATACGCAGTATTTT.

On this clone itself: A far larger clone is one nucleotide away, so this likely arose from a read error. V gene TRBV7-9 combines with J gene TRBJ2-3; 10 nucleotides align to TRBD1. After removal of 5 bases from V and 10 bases from J, the junction contained 9 bases not matched to a gene. There are 14 residues in the CDR3. Per germline, CDR1 SEHNR and CDR2 FQNEAQ (reference sequence). The CDR3 reads CASSPGTGEVPQYF. The CDR3 region has the DNA TGTGCCAGCAGCCCCGGGACAGGGGAAGTCCCGCAGTATTTT.

This clone was seen just once. The rearrangement links TRBV2 to TRBJ2-1; 7 bases match TRBD2. Germline trimming cut 5 bases from V and 7 bases from J; bases unmatched to any gene: 2. CDR1 and CDR2 (germline): SNHLY, FYNNEI. The CDR3 is made up of 12 amino acids. CDR3 sequence: CASSLSGNEQFF. Here the CDR3 DNA reads TGTGCCAGCAGTCTTAGCGGGAATGAGCAGTTCTTC.

The chain links TRBV6-1 to TRBJ1-6; D not certain. Germline CDR1 reads MNHNS; CDR2 reads SASEGT. This CDR3 has 14 residues. V was clipped by 6 bases and J by 3 bases, with 9 bases between them. CDR3 loop: CASRHDNYNSPLHF. CDR3 coding DNA: TGTGCCAGCAGACATGACAACTATAATTCACCCCTCCACTTT.

This clone was picked up one time. This rearrangement joins TRBV18 to TRBJ1-2, with TRBD1 as a possible D gene (6 bases). The V gene lost 4 bases and the J gene lost 2 bases, with 8 bases spanning the gap. The germline gives CDR1 KGHSH, CDR2 LQKENI. CDR3 size: 13 residues. The CDR3 spells CASSQGVNYGYTF. DNA of the CDR3: TGTGCCAGCTCACAGGGGGTCAACTATGGCTACACCTTC.

This chain joins TRBV29-1 and TRBJ2-7; TRBD1 matches at 11 bases. Germline CDR1 is SQVTM and CDR2 is ANQGSEA. V shed 6 bases, J shed 7 bases, and the junction held 8 bases outside the gene matches. The CDR3 runs to 13 residues. The CDR3: CSVRGQGAGEQYF. The CDR3 DNA is TGCAGCGTCCGCGGACAGGGGGCGGGAGAGCAGTACTTC.

The chain uses TRBV7-9 and TRBJ1-6; TRBD1 matches 7 bases. CDR3 length: 14 amino acids. Germline values: CDR1 SEHNR, CDR2 FQNEAQ (reference sequence). Trimming removed 3 bases from V and 9 bases from J; junction bases left unmatched: 5. CDR3 protein: CASSLGQFFSPLHF. The CDR3 nucleotides are TGTGCCAGCAGCTTGGGACAGTTCTTTTCACCCCTCCACTTT.

This chain links TRBV6-5 with TRBJ1-2; maybe TRBD1 (6 bases). V was pared by 5 bases and J by 8 bases, with 18 bases between. Germline CDR1 MNHEY, CDR2 SVGAGI. The CDR3 totals 14 residues. The CDR3 reads CASSPSAGVGGYTF. The CDR3 DNA is TGTGCCAGCAGTCCCTCAGCAGGGGTAGGGGGCTACACCTTC.

This clone has only one observation. The V gene is TRBV6-5, the J gene TRBJ2-7, with D possibly being TRBD1 (6 bases). The CDR3 covers 14 residues. Deletions cut 7 bases from V and 5 bases from J, with 18 bases between. The germline gives CDR1 MNHEY, CDR2 SVGAGI. In DNA, the CDR3 is TGTGCCAGCACCGAGGGGGATCCCCCCCACGAGCAGTACTTC. It codes for CASTEGDPPHEQYF.

In this sample, this clone turned up once. The chain links TRBV6-1 to TRBJ2-5; tentative D call: TRBD1 (6 bases). Looked up from germline, CDR1 is MNHNS and CDR2 is SASEGT. Trimming stripped 4 bases from V and 5 bases from J, with 14 bases between. This CDR3 has 14 amino acids. This CDR3 is CASSAGSRGETQYF. The DNA for the CDR3 is TGTGCCAGCAGTGCGGGCTCGAGGGGGGAGACCCAGTACTTC.

The genes are TRBV5-1 and TRBJ2-5; tentative D call: TRBD2 (5 bases). The CDR3 has 16 amino acids. Germline values: CDR1 SGHRS, CDR2 YFSETQ. Trimming stripped 2 bases from V and 4 bases from J, with 18 bases between. The chain's CDR3 is CASSFEPGPGGETQYF. The CDR3 region has the DNA TGCGCCAGCAGCTTCGAACCGGGCCCTGGAGGAGAGACCCAGTACTTC.

This clone was observed a few times. The rearrangement uses TRBV5-1 and TRBJ1-2; D is perhaps TRBD1 (5 bases). CDR3 size: 14 residues. Per germline, CDR1 SGHRS and CDR2 YFSETQ. The V end was cut by 6 bases, the J end by 0 bases, with 12 bases between. As DNA, the CDR3 is TGCGCCAGCACCTCAGGGTTAGCTAACTATGGCTACACCTTC. Its protein product is CASTSGLANYGYTF.

The chain carries TRBV5-1 and TRBJ2-7, with 9 positions matching TRBD1. Germline CDR1 reads SGHRS; CDR2 reads YFSETQ. Trimming took 0 bases from V and 2 from J; bases not matched to a gene: 3. CDR3 length equals 15 residues. The CDR3 DNA sequence: TGCGCCAGCAGCTTGGGCGGACAGGGGCCCTACGAGCAGTACTTC. Translated: CASSLGGQGPYEQYF.

The rearrangement links TRBV5-4 to TRBJ1-4; TRBD1 is a possible D gene (6 bases). The CDR3 has 16 residues. The germline V gene has CDR1 SGHNT and CDR2 YYREEE (reference sequence). Trimming left V 3 bases short and J 5 bases short, with 17 bases between. This CDR3 reads CASSSRQERVNEKLFF. In DNA form, the CDR3 reads TGTGCCAGCAGCTCCCGACAGGAGAGGGTGAATGAAAAACTGTTTTTT.

The gene calls are TRBV19 and TRBJ2-1; 8 bases match TRBD1. CDR1 and CDR2 (germline): LNHDA, SQIVND (reference sequence). J gave up 0 bases and V 5 bases, and 3 bases lay outside the gene matches. This CDR3 region has 15 residues. As DNA, the CDR3 is TGTGCCAGTAGTCCCGGACAGGGCTCCTACAATGAGCAGTTCTTC. As protein: CASSPGQGSYNEQFF.

This clone came up once. The chain employs TRBV4-2 and TRBJ1-6; no definite D call. The CDR3 covers 15 residues. V lost 0 bases and J 3 bases, leaving 6 bases between the germline ends. CDR1 and CDR2 (germline): LGHNA, YNFKEQ. The CDR3 sequence: CASSQDGSYNSPLHF. CDR3 nucleotide sequence: TGTGCCAGCAGCCAAGATGGTAGCTATAATTCACCCCTCCACTTT.

V is TRBV7-9 and J is TRBJ2-5; 9 nucleotides agree with TRBD2. CDR3 length: 17 amino acids. J was trimmed by 6 bases and V by 0 bases; bases with no gene match: 11. In germline, CDR1 is SEHNR, CDR2 FQNEAQ (reference sequence). CDR3 in amino acids: CASSLARGGASFQTQYF. For the CDR3, the DNA is TGTGCCAGCAGCTTAGCGCGGGGGGGGGCGAGTTTCCAGACCCAGTACTTC.

CDR3 region: CASSSGSGTGELFF. The CDR3 bases are TGTGCCAGCAGCTCAGGGTCGGGCACCGGGGAGCTGTTTTTT. The chain couples TRBV7-6 to TRBJ2-2; weak D call: TRBD1 (5 bases). V lost 4 bases to trimming and J lost 4 bases, with 10 bases between them. The CDR3 runs to 14 residues. Germline CDR1 and CDR2: SGHVS and FNYEAQ.

V is TRBV7-6 and J is TRBJ1-2; tentative D call: TRBD1 (5 bases). The CDR3 loop spans 14 amino acids. Germline values: CDR1 SGHVS, CDR2 FNYEAQ. V was clipped by 1 base and J by 3 bases, with 9 bases between them. In DNA, the CDR3 is TGTGCCAGCAGCTTAGGACAGAGGTACTATGGCTACACCTTC. It codes for CASSLGQRYYGYTF.

This rearrangement joins TRBV25-1 to TRBJ2-3; D remains unclear. V lost 2 bases to trimming and J lost 5 bases, with 11 bases between them. Germline CDR1 MGHDK, CDR2 SYGVNS. The CDR3 spans 14 residues. The CDR3 sequence: CASSEPAGGDTQYF. CDR3 nucleotide sequence: TGTGCCAGCAGTGAACCGGCCGGCGGAGATACGCAGTATTTT.